This entry concerns a single TCR beta chain. These data belong to a study of identical twins. CDR1 is SGDLS, CDR2 YYNGEE, per germline. The V gene lost 0 bases and the J gene lost 3 bases, with 7 bases spanning the gap. The length of the CDR3 is 13 residues. From the 5' RACE reads, TCRdb called clonotypes with MiXCR, one entry per CDR3 protein. The data show 550,000 to 700,000 distinct CDR3 sequences, around 20% seen once. The data were also submitted as part of a second study, on T cells expressing NK-cell markers. This second report adds: Leadership of the CD3+CD56-NKG2C+ fraction also belonged to these clonotypes in a handful of donors.

Specimen: PBMCs. This clonotype originated in a woman between 18 and 29 years old in good health. This chain joins TRBV9 and TRBJ2-7; D uncertain. CDR3 in DNA: TGTGCCAGCAGCGTAGGTCTGGACTACGAGCAGTACTTC. It encodes CASSVGLDYEQYF.